The following is a TCR beta chain sequence with its context. Losses at the gene ends were 1 base for V and 9 bases for J; bases not matched to a gene: 2. The CDR3 contains 13 residues. CDR1 and CDR2 (germline): LGHNA, YNFKEQ. Unique molecular identifiers were used in preparing the TCRbeta library. TCRdb redid the calling of the PCR reads with MiXCR, one entry per CDR3 protein. The sample has fewer than 750,000 distinct CDR3 sequences, 27% seen once; the top ten hold 35% to 40%. This record belongs to a study of T-cell reconstitution after alpha-beta-depleted transplantation in children. The sequenced sample was PBMCs, obtained before TCRalphabeta/CD19-depleted stem cell transplant. The sequence came from a boy in the first two years of life with Wiskott-Aldrich syndrome, due to receive a stem cell transplant. The rearrangement uses TRBV4-2 and TRBJ2-3; 9 positions match TRBD1. The CDR3 loop reads CASSQGDRETQYF. Written as DNA, the CDR3 is TGTGCCAGCAGCCAAGGGGACAGGGAGACGCAGTATTTT.